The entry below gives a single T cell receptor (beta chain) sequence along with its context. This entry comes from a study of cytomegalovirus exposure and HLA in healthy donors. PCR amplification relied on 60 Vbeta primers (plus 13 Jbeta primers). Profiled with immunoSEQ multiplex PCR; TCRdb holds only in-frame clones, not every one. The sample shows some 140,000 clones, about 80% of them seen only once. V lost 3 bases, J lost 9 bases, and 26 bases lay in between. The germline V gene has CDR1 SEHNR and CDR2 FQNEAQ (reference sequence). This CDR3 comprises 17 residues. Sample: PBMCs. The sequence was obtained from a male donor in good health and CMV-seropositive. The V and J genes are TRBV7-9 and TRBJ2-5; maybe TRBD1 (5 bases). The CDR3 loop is CASSFNRTGPGKRSQYF. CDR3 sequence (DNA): TGTGCCAGCAGCTTTAACAGGACGGGTCCGGGTAAGAGGTCCCAGTACTTC.